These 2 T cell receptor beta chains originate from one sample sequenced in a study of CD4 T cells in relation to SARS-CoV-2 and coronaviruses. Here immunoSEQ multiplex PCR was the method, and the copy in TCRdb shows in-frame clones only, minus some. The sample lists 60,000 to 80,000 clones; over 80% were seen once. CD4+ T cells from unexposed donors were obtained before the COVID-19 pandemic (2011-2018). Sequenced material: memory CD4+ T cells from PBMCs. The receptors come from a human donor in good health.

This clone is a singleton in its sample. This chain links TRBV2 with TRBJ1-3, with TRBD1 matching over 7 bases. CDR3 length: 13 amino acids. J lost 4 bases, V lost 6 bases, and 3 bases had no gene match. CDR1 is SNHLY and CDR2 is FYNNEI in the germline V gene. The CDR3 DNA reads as TGTGCCAGCAGGGGGGACAGAGGAAACACCATATATTTT. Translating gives CASRGDRGNTIYF.

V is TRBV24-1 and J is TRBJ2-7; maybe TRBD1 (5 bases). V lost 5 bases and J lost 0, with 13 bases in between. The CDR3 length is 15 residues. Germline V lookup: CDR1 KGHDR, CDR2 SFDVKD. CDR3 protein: CATSGRRESSYEQYF. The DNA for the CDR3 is TGTGCCACCAGTGGACGCAGGGAAAGCTCCTACGAGCAGTACTTC.